The clone carrying this T cell receptor (beta chain) was counted many times. Its antigen is not identified. The sample is drawn from a study of spatial heterogeneity in lung cancer. Time point meaning: sample taken at primary tumor resection. The 60 to 90 donors had untreated early-stage non-small cell lung cancer. Overall study results and limits: Mutation tallies in tumors tracked expanded intratumoral alpha and beta TCR counts.

The CDR3 covers 15 residues. The V and J ends lost 4 bases and 4 bases respectively, with 17 bases between them. Germline V lookup: CDR1 SGHDT, CDR2 YYEEEE. TCRdb re-called the 5' RACE reads with MiXCR, one entry per CDR3 protein. The table includes fewer than 15,000 distinct CDR3 sequences, over 3% detected once. Here the sequenced sample was lung tumor tissue, taken at surgery. The chain is built from TRBV5-6 and TRBJ2-5; tentatively, D is TRBD1 or TRBD2 (5 bases each). The sequence came from a male donor with early-stage non-small cell lung cancer. DNA for the CDR3: TGTGCCAGCAGCCCCGGGACGGTTCCGGGAGAGACCCAGTACTTC. This translates into CASSPGTVPGETQYF.